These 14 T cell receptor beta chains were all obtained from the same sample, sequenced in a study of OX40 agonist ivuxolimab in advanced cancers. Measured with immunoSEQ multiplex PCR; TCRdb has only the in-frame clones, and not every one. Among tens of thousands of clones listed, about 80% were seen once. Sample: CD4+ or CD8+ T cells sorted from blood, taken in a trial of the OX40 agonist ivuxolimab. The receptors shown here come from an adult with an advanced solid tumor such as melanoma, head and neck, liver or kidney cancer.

The CDR3 DNA reads as TGTGCCAGCAGCTTTGGGGCGGGGGCCTACAATGAGCAGTTCTTC. Amino acids: CASSFGAGAYNEQFF. The V and J genes are TRBV11-3 and TRBJ2-1; 7 bases line up with TRBD2. The V gene's germline CDR1 is SGHNT and CDR2 YENEEA. V shed 3 bases and J 2 bases; nucleotides not matched to a gene: 4. The CDR3 runs 15 residues.

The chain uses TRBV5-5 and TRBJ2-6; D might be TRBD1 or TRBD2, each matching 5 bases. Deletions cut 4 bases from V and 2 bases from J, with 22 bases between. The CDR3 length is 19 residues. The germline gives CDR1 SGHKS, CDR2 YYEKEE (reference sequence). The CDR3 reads CASSAAVRGELAGANVLTF. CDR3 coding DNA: TGTGCCAGCAGCGCGGCGGTAAGGGGAGAATTAGCTGGGGCCAACGTCCTGACTTTC.

The CDR3 here is CAIRFGAPGELFF. CDR3 DNA: TGTGCCATCCGGTTCGGCGCCCCCGGGGAGCTGTTTTTT. This chain joins TRBV10-3 and TRBJ2-2; D gene unclear. CDR3 size: 13 residues. Trimming stripped 8 bases from V and 6 bases from J, with 13 bases between. Looked up from germline, CDR1 is ENHRY and CDR2 is SYGVKD.

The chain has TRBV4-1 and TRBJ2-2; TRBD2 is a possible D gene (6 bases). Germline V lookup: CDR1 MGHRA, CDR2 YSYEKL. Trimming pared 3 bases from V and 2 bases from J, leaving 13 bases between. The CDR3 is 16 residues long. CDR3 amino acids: CASSHNIAENTGELFF. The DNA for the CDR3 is TGCGCCAGCAGCCACAACATAGCGGAAAACACCGGGGAGCTGTTTTTT.

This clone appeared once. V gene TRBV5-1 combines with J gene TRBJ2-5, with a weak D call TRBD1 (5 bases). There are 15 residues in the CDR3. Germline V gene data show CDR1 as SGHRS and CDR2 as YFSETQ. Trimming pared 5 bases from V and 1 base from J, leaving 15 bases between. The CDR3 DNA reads TGCGCCAGCAGTCTAGGGGTTAGTTCCCAAGAGACCCAGTACTTC. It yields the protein CASSLGVSSQETQYF.

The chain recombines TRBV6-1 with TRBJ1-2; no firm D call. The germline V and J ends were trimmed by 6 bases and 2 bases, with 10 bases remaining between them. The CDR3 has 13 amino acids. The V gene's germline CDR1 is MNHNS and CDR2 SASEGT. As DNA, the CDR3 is TGTGCCAGCAGGGAAACACAGAACTATGGCTACACCTTC. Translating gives CASRETQNYGYTF.

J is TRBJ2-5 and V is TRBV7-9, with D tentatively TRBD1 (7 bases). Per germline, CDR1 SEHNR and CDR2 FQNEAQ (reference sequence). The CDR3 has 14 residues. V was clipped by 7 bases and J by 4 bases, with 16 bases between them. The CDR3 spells CASTRGFGGETQYF. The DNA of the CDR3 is TGTGCCAGCACCAGGGGGTTCGGGGGAGAGACCCAGTACTTC.

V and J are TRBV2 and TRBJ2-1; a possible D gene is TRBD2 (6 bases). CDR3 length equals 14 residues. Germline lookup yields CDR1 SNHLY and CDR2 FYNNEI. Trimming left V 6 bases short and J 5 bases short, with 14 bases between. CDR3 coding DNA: TGTGCCAGCAGGCGAGGGAGGCAAGACAATGAGCAGTTCTTC. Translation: CASRRGRQDNEQFF. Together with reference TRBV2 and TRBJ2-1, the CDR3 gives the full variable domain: EPEVTQTPSHQVTQMGQEVILRCVPISNHLYFYWYRQILGQKVEFLVSFYNNEISEKSEIFDDQFSVERPDGSNFTLKIRSTKLEDSAMYFCASRRGRQDNEQFFGPGTRLTVL.

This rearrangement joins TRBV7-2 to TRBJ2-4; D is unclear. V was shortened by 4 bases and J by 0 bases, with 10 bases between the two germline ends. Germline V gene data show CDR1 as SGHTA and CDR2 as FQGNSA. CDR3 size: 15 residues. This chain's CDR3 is CASSSAARAKNIQYF. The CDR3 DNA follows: TGTGCCAGCAGCTCCGCCGCGCGAGCCAAAAACATTCAGTACTTC.

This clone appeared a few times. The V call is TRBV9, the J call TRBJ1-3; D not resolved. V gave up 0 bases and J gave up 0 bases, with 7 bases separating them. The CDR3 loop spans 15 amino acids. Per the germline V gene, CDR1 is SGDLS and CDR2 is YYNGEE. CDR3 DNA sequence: TGTGCCAGCAGCGTAGGAACCCTCTCTGGAAACACCATATATTTT. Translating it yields CASSVGTLSGNTIYF.

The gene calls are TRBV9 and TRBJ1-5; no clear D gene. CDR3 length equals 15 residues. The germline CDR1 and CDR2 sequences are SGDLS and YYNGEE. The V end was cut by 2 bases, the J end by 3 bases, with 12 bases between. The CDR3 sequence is CASSVGGGLNQPQHF. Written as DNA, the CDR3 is TGTGCCAGCAGCGTCGGAGGAGGCCTCAATCAGCCCCAGCATTTT.

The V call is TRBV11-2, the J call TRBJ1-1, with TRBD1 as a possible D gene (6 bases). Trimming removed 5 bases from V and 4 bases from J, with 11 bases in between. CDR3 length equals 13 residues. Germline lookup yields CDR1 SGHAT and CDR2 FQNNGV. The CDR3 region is CASSPKGGTEAFF. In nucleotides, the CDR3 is TGTGCCAGCAGCCCCAAGGGGGGCACTGAAGCTTTCTTT. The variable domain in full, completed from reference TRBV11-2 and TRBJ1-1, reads EAGVAQSPRYKIIEKRQSVAFWCNPISGHATLYWYQQILGQGPKLLIQFQNNGVVDDSQLPKDRFSAERLKGVDSTLKIQPAKLEDSAVYLCASSPKGGTEAFFGQGTRLTVV.

As DNA, the CDR3 is TGTGCCAGCTCAGAATGGACAGAGGCCGAAAAACTGTTTTTT. Translation: CASSEWTEAEKLFF. The chain recombines TRBV18 with TRBJ1-4; a weak D match, TRBD1 (6 bases). V lost 5 bases and J lost 8, with 15 bases in between. Germline V gives CDR1 KGHSH, CDR2 LQKENI. The CDR3 consists of 14 residues. The whole variable domain, remainder taken from reference TRBV18 and TRBJ1-4, is NAGVMQNPRHLVRRRGQEARLRCSPMKGHSHVYWYRQLPEEGLKFMVYLQKENIIDESGMPKERFSAEFPKEGPSILRIQQVVRGDSAAYFCASSEWTEAEKLFFGSGTQLSVL.

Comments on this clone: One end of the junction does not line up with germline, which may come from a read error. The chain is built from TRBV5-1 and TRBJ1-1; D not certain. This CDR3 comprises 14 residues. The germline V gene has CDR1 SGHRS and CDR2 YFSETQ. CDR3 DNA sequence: TGCGCCAGCAGCTTGGAAGGAGGGAACCCTGAAGCTTTCTTT. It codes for CASSLEGGNPEAFF.